In this sample, the clone carrying this T cell receptor (beta chain) turned up many times. Its antigen is not identified. The data were taken from a study of T cells in Graves' hyperthyroidism and ophthalmopathy. Findings and limits, study-wide: Clonotypes that were expanded in thyroid above 0.001 mostly appeared in blood too. Model predictions of ophthalmopathy came a median about 6.3 months before onset.

V shed 6 bases, J shed 4 bases, and the junction held 8 bases outside the gene matches. Germline CDR1 and CDR2: DFQATT and SNEGSKA (reference sequence). The CDR3 length is 13 residues. TCR beta CDR3 sequences were amplified from RNA transcripts. Initially, a first-round RT-PCR of the TCR CDR3 employed the HTBI primer set. TCRdb fed the multiplex PCR reads into MiXCR, producing one record per CDR3 protein. The table records about 380,000 distinct CDR3 sequences, around a sixth of them present only once. The clonotype comes from a man between 18 and 29 years old with Graves' ophthalmopathy. The genes are TRBV20-1 and TRBJ2-5; TRBD2 matches 7 bases. The specimen sequenced was blood. Here the CDR3 reads CSATGLGGETQYF. The CDR3 DNA reads TGCAGTGCCACCGGACTAGGTGGAGAGACCCAGTACTTC.